This entry features one T cell receptor (beta chain) sequence. Its target is not known. V was pared by 0 bases and J by 2 bases, with 11 bases between. The CDR3 runs 16 residues. Germline CDR1 reads SGHRS; CDR2 reads YFSETQ. Generated by immunoSEQ multiplex PCR, the TCRdb table keeps only in-frame clones and is missing some. The sample shows some 130,000 clones, less than 90% of them seen only once. The sample comes from a study of cytotoxic CD8 clonotypes in ibrutinib-treated CLL. Study context: Some 10 relapsed/refractory, some 15 treatment-naive; roughly 17 IGHV unmutated. Response sampling took place at median around 12 months of treatment, range 6 to 36. Broader study findings: Against age-matched healthy donors, baseline clonality ran higher and tracked circulating CD8+ T-cell counts.

This chain uses TRBV5-1 with TRBJ2-2; D gene unclear. The TCR sequence derives from a human donor with chronic lymphocytic leukemia. The sample in question was PBMCs, obtained after 24 months of ibrutinib treatment. In DNA, the CDR3 is TGCGCCAGCAGCTTGGATGGGCAGAGTAACACCGGGGAGCTGTTTTTT. Protein product: CASSLDGQSNTGELFF.